The clone carrying this TCR beta chain was picked up many times. No antigen is known for it. The data were taken from a study of regulatory T cells in long-lasting Graves disease. Sample time point: newly diagnosed GD, antithyroid drugs for less than 3 months. PBMC RNA served as the TCR library source. Building of the TCR beta libraries involved iRepertoire HTBI primers and Arm-PCR of CDR3 regions. Each CDR3 protein is one row after TCRdb ran MiXCR on the multiplex PCR reads. This sample has 390,000 or so distinct CDR3 sequences, with roughly 10% found just once. Study outcomes and limitations: Favoring TRBV28, TRBJ1-2 and TRBJ2-5 was a feature seen in persistent disease.

The V and J ends lost 0 bases and 7 bases respectively, with 9 bases between them. The CDR3 covers 13 residues. Germline V gives CDR1 SGHTA, CDR2 FQGNSA. These sequences were also reported in another study, on T cells in Graves' hyperthyroidism and ophthalmopathy.

V is TRBV7-2 and J is TRBJ1-2; D gene unclear. The sample consisted of peripheral blood mononuclear cells (PBMCs), taken at new diagnosis, from a patient treated with antithyroid drugs. The TCR sequence derives from a woman aged 18-29 years with Graves disease. The CDR3 is CASSLALKTGYTF. The CDR3 DNA sequence: TGTGCCAGCAGCTTAGCGTTGAAGACTGGCTACACCTTC.